The 19 T cell receptor beta chains reported below all come from one sample, sequenced in a study of neurological immune-mediated disorders. TCRdb redid the calling of the 5' RACE reads with MiXCR, one entry per CDR3 protein. The table lists about 51,000 distinct CDR3 sequences, roughly 15% of them singletons. Sequenced: PBMCs. All receptors derive from a man aged 60-69 years in good health.

V and J are TRBV10-3 and TRBJ1-3; weak D call: TRBD1 (6 bases). The CDR3 length is 14 residues. V gave up 6 bases and J gave up 8 bases, with 17 bases separating them. Looked up from germline, CDR1 is ENHRY and CDR2 is SYGVKD. The CDR3 sequence: CAIRRAGERDTIYF. The CDR3 region has the DNA TGTGCCATCAGGCGGGCAGGGGAAAGAGACACCATATATTTT.

This clonotype was observed many times. The chain links TRBV5-1 to TRBJ2-1; no clear D gene. The V end was cut by 0 bases, the J end by 2 bases, with 9 bases between. Germline CDR1 is SGHRS and CDR2 is YFSETQ. The CDR3 has 15 residues. The CDR3 here is CASSLADGTYNEQFF. CDR3 DNA sequence: TGCGCCAGCAGCTTGGCGGATGGTACCTACAATGAGCAGTTCTTC.

This clonotype was counted at least ten times. The chain joins TRBV15 to TRBJ2-1; D unresolved. The CDR3 length is 15 residues. The V gene's germline CDR1 is LNHNV and CDR2 YYDKDF (reference sequence). V lost 0 bases and J lost 0, with 6 bases in between. The CDR3 coding sequence is TGTGCCACCAGCAGAGATAGGGACTCCTACAATGAGCAGTTCTTC. Translating it yields CATSRDRDSYNEQFF.

The sample holds many counts of this clonotype. For the CDR3, the DNA is TGTGCCAGCAGTCTTCGACAGGGAAAGGTCAACGAGCAGTACTTC. Translation: CASSLRQGKVNEQYF. This chain connects TRBV12-3 or TRBV12-4 to TRBJ2-7, with 7 bases fitting TRBD1. J was trimmed by 5 bases and V by 5 bases; bases with no gene match: 12. The CDR3 extends over 15 amino acids.

This clonotype was seen at least ten times. This rearrangement joins TRBV5-1 to TRBJ1-4; D is possibly TRBD1 (6 bases). V dropped 0 bases and J dropped 8 bases, with 14 bases sitting between them. Germline V gene sequence: CDR1 SGHRS, CDR2 YFSETQ. The CDR3 sequence is 15 residues long. CDR3 in amino acids: CASSLAQGDGEKLFF. CDR3 nucleotide sequence: TGCGCCAGCAGCTTGGCACAGGGCGACGGGGAAAAACTGTTTTTT.

This clonotype was seen ten or more times. The chain is built from TRBV2 and TRBJ1-1, with TRBD1 matching over 8 bases. The germline CDR1 and CDR2 sequences are SNHLY and FYNNEI. CDR3 length equals 16 residues. The trim removed 6 bases at V and 1 base at J, leaving 10 bases unmatched. The CDR3 region has the DNA TGTGCCAGCAGAGAGAGGACAGGGTTATCGAACACTGAAGCTTTCTTT. Its protein product is CASRERTGLSNTEAFF.

This clonotype was detected ten times or more. Here the CDR3 reads CASSPRGGSYNEQFF. In nucleotides, the CDR3 is TGTGCCAGCAGCCCACGCGGGGGTTCCTACAATGAGCAGTTCTTC. The V call is TRBV3-1, the J call TRBJ2-1; 7 bases are shared with TRBD2. Trimming removed 4 bases from V and 1 base from J; junction bases left unmatched: 4. Germline CDR1 LGHDT, CDR2 YNNKEL (reference sequence). This CDR3 spans 15 amino acids.

This clonotype was observed at least ten times. This chain joins TRBV20-1 and TRBJ1-3; no definite D call. The CDR3 loop spans 17 amino acids. Germline values: CDR1 DFQATT, CDR2 SNEGSKA (reference sequence). Between the trimmed V and J ends, which lost 0 bases and 4 bases, there was a span of 19 bases. This CDR3 reads CSARDQSLYWEGNTIYF. CDR3 nucleotides: TGCAGTGCTAGAGATCAGAGTCTCTACTGGGAGGGAAACACCATATATTTT.

This clonotype has more than one count but fewer than ten. V usage is TRBV18 and J usage is TRBJ2-1, with 11 bases identical to TRBD2. J was trimmed by 9 bases and V by 2 bases; bases with no gene match: 6. The length of the CDR3 is 15 residues. The V gene's germline CDR1 is KGHSH and CDR2 LQKENI. The CDR3 DNA follows: TGTGCCAGCTCACCAACTAGCGGGAGAACTGTTGAGCAGTTCTTC. Residues: CASSPTSGRTVEQFF.

This clonotype was observed many times. The chain combines TRBV14 with TRBJ1-2, with a possible D match to TRBD1 (6 bases). This CDR3 is 13 amino acids long. Germline CDR1 is SGHDN and CDR2 is FVKESK. V was shortened by 2 bases and J by 4 bases, with 8 bases between the two germline ends. CDR3 nucleotides: TGTGCCAGCAGCCAATGGGACACCTATGGCTACACCTTC. Amino acid sequence: CASSQWDTYGYTF.

V gene TRBV6-5 combines with J gene TRBJ2-7, with D perhaps given as TRBD1 or TRBD2 (5 bases each). Germline loops: CDR1 MNHEY, CDR2 SVGAGI. The CDR3 sequence is 13 residues long. Trimming shortened V by 2 bases and J by 5 bases, and 10 bases separated the two germline ends. The CDR3 sequence is CASSYGGWNEQYF. In DNA, the CDR3 is TGTGCCAGCAGTTACGGGGGATGGAACGAGCAGTACTTC.

This clonotype occurred many times. The chain links TRBV12-3 or TRBV12-4 to TRBJ1-5; D remains ambiguous. CDR3 length: 13 amino acids. Trimming stripped 2 bases from V and 4 bases from J, with 6 bases between. This CDR3 reads CASSLMGNQPQHF. The DNA of the CDR3 is TGTGCCAGCAGTTTAATGGGGAATCAGCCCCAGCATTTT.

This clonotype was seen more than once but under ten times. This chain links TRBV20-1 with TRBJ2-1; 9 bases match TRBD2. The CDR3 spans 13 residues. The V gene's germline CDR1 is DFQATT and CDR2 SNEGSKA (reference sequence). V was clipped by 5 bases and J by 8 bases; unmatched bases: 7. CDR3 DNA sequence: TGCAGTGCTGTTAGCGGGAGTGGGTATGAGCAGTTCTTC. It encodes CSAVSGSGYEQFF.

This clonotype came up once. As DNA, the CDR3 is TGTGCAAGAAGCCCCCGGACAGTCAGGCCTGGAAACACCATATATTTT. It encodes CARSPRTVRPGNTIYF. V is TRBV7-9 and J is TRBJ1-3, with D possibly TRBD1 on 6 matching bases. CDR3 length: 16 amino acids. Germline V CDR1 and CDR2: SEHNR, FQNEAQ (reference sequence).

The table lists this clonotype with many counts. This chain connects TRBV4-3 to TRBJ2-3, with 8 bases fitting TRBD2. J gave up 5 bases and V 0 bases, and 7 bases lay outside the gene matches. Per germline, CDR1 LGHNA and CDR2 YSLEER. The CDR3 is made up of 16 amino acids. DNA of the CDR3: TGCGCCAGCAGCCAAGATCACTCGGGAGGGAGAGATACGCAGTATTTT. The encoded protein is CASSQDHSGGRDTQYF.

This clonotype showed up many times. The chain recombines TRBV28 with TRBJ2-2; D might be TRBD1 (5 bases). The CDR3 spans 13 residues. The germline V gene has CDR1 MDHEN and CDR2 SYDVKM. V was shortened by 7 bases and J by 7 bases, with 13 bases between the two germline ends. The CDR3 loop is CASISGRIGELFF. CDR3 nucleotides: TGTGCCAGCATCTCAGGGCGAATCGGGGAGCTGTTTTTT.

This clonotype was counted ten times or more. V and J are TRBV29-1 and TRBJ2-7; 9 bases are shared with TRBD1. Germline V gene sequence: CDR1 SQVTM, CDR2 ANQGSEA. J gave up 12 bases and V 4 bases, and 13 bases lay outside the gene matches. This CDR3 has 13 residues. The CDR3 sequence is CSVGELDRGYRYF. CDR3 sequence (DNA): TGCAGCGTTGGGGAACTGGACAGGGGTTATCGGTACTTC.

This clonotype showed up just a few times. V usage is TRBV20-1 and J usage is TRBJ2-3; D possibly corresponds to TRBD2 (6 bases). Germline CDR1 DFQATT, CDR2 SNEGSKA (reference sequence). This CDR3 has 13 residues. V lost 6 bases to trimming and J lost 0 bases, with 10 bases between them. In DNA, the CDR3 is TGCAGTGCCCTAAGCGGGAGCACAGATACGCAGTATTTT. As protein: CSALSGSTDTQYF.

The table lists this clonotype with many counts. The J gene is TRBJ2-2, the V gene TRBV6-2 or TRBV6-3; D unresolved. Trimming took off 1 base at V and 6 bases at J, with 6 bases between the two ends. This CDR3 contains 13 residues. Germline lookup yields CDR1 MNHEY and CDR2 SVGEGT. The CDR3 sequence: CASSYWEPGELFF. CDR3 bases: TGTGCCAGCAGTTACTGGGAACCCGGGGAGCTGTTTTTT.